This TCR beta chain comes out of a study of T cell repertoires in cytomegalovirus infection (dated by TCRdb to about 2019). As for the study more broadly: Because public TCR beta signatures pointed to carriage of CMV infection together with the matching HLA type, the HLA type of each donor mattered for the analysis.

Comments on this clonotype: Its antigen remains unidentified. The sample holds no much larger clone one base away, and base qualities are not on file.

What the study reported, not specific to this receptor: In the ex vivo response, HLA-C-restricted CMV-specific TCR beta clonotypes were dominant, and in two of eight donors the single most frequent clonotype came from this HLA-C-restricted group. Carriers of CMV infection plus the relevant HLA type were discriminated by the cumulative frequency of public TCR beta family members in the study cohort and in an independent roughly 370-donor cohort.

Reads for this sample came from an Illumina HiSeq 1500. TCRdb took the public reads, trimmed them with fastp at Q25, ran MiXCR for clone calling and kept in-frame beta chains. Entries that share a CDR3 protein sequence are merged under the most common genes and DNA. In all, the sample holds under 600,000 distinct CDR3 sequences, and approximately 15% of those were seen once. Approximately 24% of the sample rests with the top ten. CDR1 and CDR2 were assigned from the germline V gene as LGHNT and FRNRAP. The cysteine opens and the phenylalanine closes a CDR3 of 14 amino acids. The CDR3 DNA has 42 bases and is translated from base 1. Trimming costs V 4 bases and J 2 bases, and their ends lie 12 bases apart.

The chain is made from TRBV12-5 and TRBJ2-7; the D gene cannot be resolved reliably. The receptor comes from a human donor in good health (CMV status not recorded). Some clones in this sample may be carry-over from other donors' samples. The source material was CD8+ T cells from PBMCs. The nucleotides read TGTGCTAGTGGTTCTCGAGGCCTTCCCTACGAGCAGTACTTC. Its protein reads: CASGSRGLPYEQYF.